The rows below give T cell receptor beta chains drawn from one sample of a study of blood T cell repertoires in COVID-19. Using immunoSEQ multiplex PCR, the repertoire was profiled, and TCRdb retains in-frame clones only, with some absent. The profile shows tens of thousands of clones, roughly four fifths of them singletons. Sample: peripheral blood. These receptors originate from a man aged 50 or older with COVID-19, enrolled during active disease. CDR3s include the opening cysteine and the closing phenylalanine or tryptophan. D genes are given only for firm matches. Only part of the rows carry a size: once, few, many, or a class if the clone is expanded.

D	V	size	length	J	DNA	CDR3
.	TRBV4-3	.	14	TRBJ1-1	TGCGCCAGCAGCCAAGTGGGCCGTGGAACTGAAGCTTTCTTT	CASSQVGRGTEAFF
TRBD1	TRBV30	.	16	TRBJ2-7	TGTGCCTGGAGTGACCTCAGGGGGTTTGCAAACTACGAGCAGTACTTC	CAWSDLRGFANYEQYF
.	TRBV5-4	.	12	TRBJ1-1	TGTGCCGCTGGCAGGATGAACACTGAAGCTTTCTTT	CAAGRMNTEAFF
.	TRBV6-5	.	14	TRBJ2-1	TGTGCCAGCAGTTATTATATCGGAGACAATGAGCAGTTCTTC	CASSYYIGDNEQFF
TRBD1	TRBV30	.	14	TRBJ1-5	TGTGCCTGGAGTGGAGGAGGGGGCAGTCAGCCCCAGCATTTT	CAWSGGGGSQPQHF
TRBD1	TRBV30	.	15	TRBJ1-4	TGTGCCTGGAGTACAGGGGGCGAGTTAAACGAAAAACTGTTTTTT	CAWSTGGELNEKLFF
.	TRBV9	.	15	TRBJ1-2	TGTGCCAGCAGCCAACTTGGACAGTGGAACTATGGCTACACCTTC	CASSQLGQWNYGYTF
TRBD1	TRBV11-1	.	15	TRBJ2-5	TGTGCCAGCAGCTCAGACGACAGGGGAGGAGAGACCCAGTACTTC	CASSSDDRGGETQYF
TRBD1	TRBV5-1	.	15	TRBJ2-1	TGCGCCAGCAGCTCGACAGGGGGTATTTACAATGAGCAGTTCTTC	CASSSTGGIYNEQFF
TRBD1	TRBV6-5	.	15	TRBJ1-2	TGTGCCAGCAGTTACTCAGGGCAGGGGGCAGAGGGCTACACCTTC	CASSYSGQGAEGYTF
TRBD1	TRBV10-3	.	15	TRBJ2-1	TGTGCCATCAGGGGACAGGGGGACTCCTACAATGAGCAGTTCTTC	CAIRGQGDSYNEQFF
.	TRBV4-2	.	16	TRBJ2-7	TGTGCCAGCAGCCATCTCGGGGGAAAGAATACCTACGAGCAGTACTTC	CASSHLGGKNTYEQYF
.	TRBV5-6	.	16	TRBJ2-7	TGTGCCAGCAGCTTCCCCAGACAGGATTTGACCTACGAGCAGTACTTC	CASSFPRQDLTYEQYF
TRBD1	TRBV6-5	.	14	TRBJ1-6	TGTGCCAGCAGTCACCGGGACAGCTTTTCACCCCTCCACTTT	CASSHRDSFSPLHF
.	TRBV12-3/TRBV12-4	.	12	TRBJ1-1	TGTGCCAGCAGGGGCATGAACACTGAAGCTTTCTTT	CASRGMNTEAFF
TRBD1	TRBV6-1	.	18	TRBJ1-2	TGTGCCAGCAGTGAAGCCTACCCGACAGGGGGCCTGAACTATGGCTACACCTTC	CASSEAYPTGGLNYGYTF
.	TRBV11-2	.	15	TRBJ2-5	TGTGCCGGCAGCTTAGATATAGGGACTGGGGAGACCCAGTACTTC	CAGSLDIGTGETQYF
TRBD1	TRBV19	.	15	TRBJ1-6	TGTGCCAGTAGTAGGGACAGGATAAGAGGATCACCCCTCCACTTT	CASSRDRIRGSPLHF
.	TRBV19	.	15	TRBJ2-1	TGTGCCAGTAGTATACGTGGACTAATCTACAATGAGCAGTTCTTC	CASSIRGLIYNEQFF
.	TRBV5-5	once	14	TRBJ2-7	TGTGCCAGCAGCCCCGCCGGGTTAACCTACGAGCAGTACTTC	CASSPAGLTYEQYF
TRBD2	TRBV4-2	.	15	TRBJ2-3	TGTGCCAGCAGCCAAATGACTAGCGGGGGGGATACGCAGTATTTT	CASSQMTSGGDTQYF
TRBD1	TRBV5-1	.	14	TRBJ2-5	TGCGCCAGCAGCTCTGCAGGGGGCGGAGAGACCCAGTACTTC	CASSSAGGGETQYF
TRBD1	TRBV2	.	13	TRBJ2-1	TGTGCCAGCAGTCGACAGGGTTTGAATGAGCAGTTCTTC	CASSRQGLNEQFF
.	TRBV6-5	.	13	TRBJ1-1	TGTGCCAGTAAACAGGGAGTTTTCACTGAAGCTTTCTTT	CASKQGVFTEAFF
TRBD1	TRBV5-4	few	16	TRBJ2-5	TGTGCCAGCAGCTGGGGAACAGGGGGCCAGGGAGAGACCCAGTACTTC	CASSWGTGGQGETQYF
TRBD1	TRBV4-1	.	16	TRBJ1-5	TGCGCCAGCAGCCAATTTTTTGGACAGGGTTATCAGCCCCAGCATTTT	CASSQFFGQGYQPQHF
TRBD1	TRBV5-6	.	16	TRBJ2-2	TGTGCCAGCAGCCCCGACAGGGGGCATGACACCGGGGAGCTGTTTTTT	CASSPDRGHDTGELFF
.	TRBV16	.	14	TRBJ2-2	TGTGCCAGCAGCCAGGGAGGGAACACCGGGGAGCTGTTTTTT	CASSQGGNTGELFF
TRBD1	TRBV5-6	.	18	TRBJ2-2	TGTGCCAGCAGCTCCCAAGGGACAGGGAGGACGAACACCGGGGAGCTGTTTTTT	CASSSQGTGRTNTGELFF
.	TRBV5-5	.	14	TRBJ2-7	TGTGCCAGCAGCTCGGGACAAGCAACCTACGAGCAGTACTTC	CASSSGQATYEQYF
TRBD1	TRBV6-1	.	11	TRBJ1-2	TGTGCCAGCAGTGAAGAGGGGGCAGTTGAATTC	CASSEEGAVEF
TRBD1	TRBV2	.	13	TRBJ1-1	TGTGCCAGCACCTTAAAACAGGGGGCCGGGGCTTTCTTT	CASTLKQGAGAFF
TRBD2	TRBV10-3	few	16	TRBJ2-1	TGTGCCATCGGCTCGTCTCTAGCGGGGGGTGATAATGAGCAGTTCTTC	CAIGSSLAGGDNEQFF
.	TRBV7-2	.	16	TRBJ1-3	TGTGCCAGCAGCTTAGGATCCCAAGCGTCTGGAAACACCATATATTTT	CASSLGSQASGNTIYF
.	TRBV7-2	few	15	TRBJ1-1	TGTGCCAGCAGCTTAGTCCGTCCGGGCGGGACTGAAGCTTTCTTT	CASSLVRPGGTEAFF
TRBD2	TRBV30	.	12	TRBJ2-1	TGTGCCTGGAAAACTTCTAGCGGGGGGGTGTTCTTC	CAWKTSSGGVFF
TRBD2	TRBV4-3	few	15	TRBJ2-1	TGCGCCAGCAGCCAAGATTCCGGGACTAGAAATGAGCAGTTCTTC	CASSQDSGTRNEQFF
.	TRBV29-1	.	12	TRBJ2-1	TGCAGCGTTGCCCTATCACTACGCGAGCAGTTCTTC	CSVALSLREQFF
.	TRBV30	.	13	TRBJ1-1	TGTGCCCGGAGCTTAGGGGCGAACACTGAAGCTTTCTTT	CARSLGANTEAFF